These 24 T cell receptor beta chains share one sample of origin, sequenced in a study of blood T cell repertoires in COVID-19. Method: immunoSEQ multiplex PCR; TCRdb's copy keeps in-frame clones and lacks some. This sample has roughly 99,000 clones; roughly 80% occur once, and the top ten carry roughly 4.4%. Material: peripheral blood. These TCRs come from a human donor in a cohort sampled during active COVID-19.

The V and J genes are TRBV5-6 and TRBJ2-1, with 11 bases lining up with TRBD2. Losses at the gene ends were 4 bases for V and 2 bases for J; bases not matched to a gene: 5. Germline CDR1 and CDR2: SGHDT and YYEEEE. The CDR3 runs to 16 residues. CDR3 in amino acids: CASSRVTSGAYNEQFF. DNA for the CDR3: TGTGCCAGCAGCAGGGTGACTAGCGGGGCCTACAATGAGCAGTTCTTC.

The genes are TRBV7-2 and TRBJ2-5, with no clear D. With 1 base removed from V and 0 bases from J, the gap between germline ends came to 9 bases. The V gene's germline CDR1 is SGHTA and CDR2 FQGNSA. The CDR3 loop spans 15 amino acids. The chain's CDR3 is CASSLVGPYQETQYF. The CDR3 DNA is TGTGCCAGCAGCTTAGTTGGCCCGTACCAAGAGACCCAGTACTTC.

This clone was observed a single time. This sequence joins TRBV28 and TRBJ1-2, with 8 positions matching TRBD1. Trimming at V came to 6 bases and at J to 1 base, leaving 7 bases not matched to a gene. CDR3 size: 15 residues. Germline V CDR1 and CDR2: MDHEN, SYDVKM. The CDR3 bases are TGTGCCAGCAGCTCCCAGGGGGCGGGTAACTATGGCTACACCTTC. Its translation is CASSSQGAGNYGYTF.

The chain carries TRBV5-6 and TRBJ2-3; 8 nucleotides agree with TRBD1. The CDR3 has 16 amino acids. The trim removed 1 base at V and 5 bases at J, leaving 9 bases unmatched. Germline assignment: CDR1 SGHDT and CDR2 YYEEEE. For the CDR3, the DNA is TGTGCCAGCAGCTTGTCCAGGGGGCGAGAAATAGATACGCAGTATTTT. This translates into CASSLSRGREIDTQYF.

The V and J genes are TRBV7-9 and TRBJ2-1; 7 bases agree with TRBD1. Trimming removed 0 bases from V and 8 bases from J; junction bases left unmatched: 16. The CDR3 sequence is 18 residues long. Germline CDR1 and CDR2: SEHNR and FQNEAQ (reference sequence). The DNA of the CDR3 is TGTGCCAGCAGCTTAGCCCAGTCCGGGACAGAAAAAGGCGATGAGCAGTTCTTC. As protein: CASSLAQSGTEKGDEQFF.

This chain connects TRBV3-1 (or the pseudogene TRBV3-2) to TRBJ2-7; D call uncertain. V was pared by 1 base and J by 6 bases, with 7 bases between. Germline-derived CDR1 and CDR2 are LGHDT and YNNKEL (reference sequence). The CDR3 extends over 12 amino acids. The CDR3 nucleotides read TGTGCCAGCAGCCAAGTTTCGGGCGAGCAGTACGTC. It yields the protein CASSQVSGEQYV.

CDR3 DNA: TGTGCCAGCAGCAATACAGGGGGTCTGATGTTTTTT. This encodes CASSNTGGLMFF. The V and J genes are TRBV12-3 or TRBV12-4 and TRBJ2-2; 8 nucleotides align to TRBD1. This CDR3 region has 12 residues. The junction had 9 bases not matched to a gene; V was cut back by 6 bases and J by 15 bases.

The DNA of the CDR3 is TGTGCCAGCTCACCCACCGGGGGGGGAGAGACCCAGTACTTC. Protein: CASSPTGGGETQYF. The rearrangement joins TRBV18 to TRBJ2-5; 8 nucleotides agree with TRBD2. This CDR3 is 14 amino acids long. Germline V lookup: CDR1 KGHSH, CDR2 LQKENI. V lost 3 bases to trimming and J lost 4 bases; unmatched junction nucleotides: 4.

This CDR3 reads CASNSGVAGANVLTF. CDR3 nucleotides: TGTGCCAGCAATTCGGGGGTGGCTGGGGCCAACGTCCTGACTTTC. The chain has TRBV6-5 and TRBJ2-6; a weak D match, TRBD2 (6 bases). V was cut by 7 bases and J by 2 bases, with 12 bases left in between. Germline CDR1 is MNHEY and CDR2 is SVGAGI. There are 15 residues in the CDR3.

The chain has TRBV7-8 and TRBJ2-3; D possibly corresponds to TRBD1 (5 bases). Germline values: CDR1 SGHVS, CDR2 FQNEAQ. This CDR3 contains 15 residues. V was trimmed by 2 bases and J by 4 bases, leaving 13 bases between them. The CDR3 sequence: CASSLRGRLADTQYF. As DNA, the CDR3 is TGTGCCAGCAGCTTAAGGGGCAGGTTAGCAGATACGCAGTATTTT.

The chain uses TRBV6-2 or TRBV6-3 and TRBJ2-1, with D uncertain. The CDR3 is 14 amino acids. The V end was cut by 0 bases, the J end by 9 bases, with 12 bases between. Germline assignment: CDR1 MNHEY and CDR2 SVGEGT. Here the CDR3 DNA reads TGTGCCAGCAGTTACTCGAGTCCCCCCTCTGAGCAGTTCTTC. This translates into CASSYSSPPSEQFF.

The V and J genes are TRBV5-1 and TRBJ2-5; 7 positions match TRBD2. CDR3 size: 14 residues. Looked up from germline, CDR1 is SGHRS and CDR2 is YFSETQ. V lost 4 bases, J lost 3 bases, and 6 bases stayed unmatched. The CDR3: CASSREGREETQYF. The CDR3 region has the DNA TGCGCCAGCAGCAGGGAGGGGCGGGAAGAGACCCAGTACTTC.

Only a few counts were recorded for this clone. The chain joins TRBV3-1 (or the pseudogene TRBV3-2) to TRBJ2-1; TRBD2 matches at 9 bases. The CDR3 runs to 19 residues. The V gene's germline CDR1 is LGHDT and CDR2 YNNKEL (reference sequence). V lost 0 bases, J lost 1 base, and 10 bases stayed unmatched. The DNA for the CDR3 is TGTGCCAGCAGCCAAGAGATTGGCGGGAGGGGGGGGTCCTACAATGAGCAGTTCTTC. As protein: CASSQEIGGRGGSYNEQFF.

CDR3 loop: CASSSLNYGYTF. CDR3 nucleotides: TGTGCCAGCAGTTCCCTTAACTATGGCTACACCTTC. The chain couples TRBV28 to TRBJ1-2; D gene ambiguous. There are 12 residues in the CDR3. Trimming shortened V by 4 bases and J by 1 base, and 4 bases separated the two germline ends. The germline V gene encodes CDR1 MDHEN and CDR2 SYDVKM.

The V call is TRBV19, the J call TRBJ1-5; 7 bases align to TRBD1. This CDR3 spans 15 amino acids. CDR1 is LNHDA, CDR2 SQIVND, per germline (reference sequence). V gave up 4 bases and J gave up 2 bases; unmatched junction bases: 5. The CDR3 is CASSTDTGGNQPQHF. CDR3 DNA: TGTGCCAGTAGTACCGATACAGGGGGCAATCAGCCCCAGCATTTT. The whole variable domain, remainder taken from reference TRBV19 and TRBJ1-5, is DGGITQSPKYLFRKEGQNVTLSCEQNLNHDAMYWYRQDPGQGLRLIYYSQIVNDFQKGDIAEGYSVSREKKESFPLTVTSAQKNPTAFYLCASSTDTGGNQPQHFGDGTRLSIL.

In its sample, this clone was seen a few times. The J gene is TRBJ1-6, the V gene TRBV4-3; D is perhaps TRBD1 (5 bases). CDR1 is LGHNA, CDR2 YSLEER, per germline. This CDR3 region has 16 residues. Deletions cut 0 bases from V and 7 bases from J, with 13 bases between. This chain's CDR3 is CASSQDSGGMNSPLHF. The CDR3 DNA is TGCGCCAGCAGCCAAGATTCGGGGGGGATGAATTCACCCCTCCACTTT.

The chain couples TRBV6-5 to TRBJ2-6; the D is unclear. The CDR3 contains 16 residues. Per the germline V gene, CDR1 is MNHEY and CDR2 is SVGAGI. V dropped 2 bases and J dropped 0 bases, with 8 bases sitting between them. Written as DNA, the CDR3 is TGTGCCAGCAGTTACCTACAGACCTCTGGGGCCAACGTCCTGACTTTC. Protein sequence: CASSYLQTSGANVLTF.

V usage is TRBV21-1 and J usage is TRBJ1-1. TRBV21-1 is listed as a pseudogene. The CDR3 totals 13 residues. This CDR3 is CASSKDRGAEAFF. In DNA, the CDR3 is TGTGCCAGCAGCAAAGACCGGGGAGCTGAAGCTTTCTTT.

This clone was seen only once. The chain employs TRBV4-1 and TRBJ2-2; 7 nucleotides line up with TRBD2. This CDR3 comprises 15 residues. V lost 0 bases to trimming and J lost 5 bases; unmatched junction nucleotides: 3. The V gene's germline CDR1 is MGHRA and CDR2 YSYEKL. CDR3 sequence: CASSQESGVTGELFF. The CDR3 nucleotides read TGCGCCAGCAGCCAAGAAAGCGGGGTTACCGGGGAGCTGTTTTTT.

V usage is TRBV7-2 and J usage is TRBJ2-6; 7 bases align to TRBD1. The CDR3 extends over 17 amino acids. Germline CDR1 and CDR2: SGHTA and FQGNSA. V lost 1 base, J lost 0 bases, and 3 bases stayed unmatched. CDR3 sequence (DNA): TGTGCCAGCAGCTTAGGGACAGGTTACTCTGGGGCCAACGTCCTGACTTTC. This codes for CASSLGTGYSGANVLTF.

The rearrangement joins TRBV29-1 to TRBJ1-1; D is perhaps TRBD1 (5 bases). CDR1 and CDR2 (germline): SQVTM, ANQGSEA. The CDR3 has 13 amino acids. Between the trimmed V and J ends, which lost 2 bases and 7 bases, there was a span of 14 bases. Written as DNA, the CDR3 is TGCAGCGTTGAAACCCAGGGCTACGGTGAAGCTTTCTTT. The encoded protein is CSVETQGYGEAFF.

V usage is TRBV4-2 and J usage is TRBJ2-5, with TRBD2 identical over 8 bases. Germline CDR1 and CDR2: LGHNA and YNFKEQ. V lost 1 base to trimming and J lost 5 bases; unmatched junction nucleotides: 9. This CDR3 spans 16 amino acids. In DNA, the CDR3 is TGTGCCAGCAGCCAAGTTCGTAGCGGGATTGGGGAGACCCAGTACTTC. Amino acids: CASSQVRSGIGETQYF.

This clone was seen a single time. This chain uses TRBV19 with TRBJ1-2, with D perhaps matching TRBD1 (6 bases). This CDR3 spans 15 amino acids. CDR1 is LNHDA and CDR2 is SQIVND in the germline V gene (reference sequence). The V end lost 4 bases, the J end lost 4 bases, and 16 bases lay between the germline ends. The chain's CDR3 is CASSTSRGASYGYTF. The CDR3 nucleotides read TGTGCCAGTAGTACTTCTCGGGGGGCCAGCTATGGCTACACCTTC.

The CDR3 coding sequence is TGTGCCAGTAGTATACCCGGTCTCGGGGAGCTGTTTTTT. This translates into CASSIPGLGELFF. The chain combines TRBV19 with TRBJ2-2, with no clear D. This CDR3 has 13 amino acids. In germline, CDR1 is LNHDA, CDR2 SQIVND (reference sequence). Trimming removed 2 bases at V and 7 bases at J, with 8 bases between.